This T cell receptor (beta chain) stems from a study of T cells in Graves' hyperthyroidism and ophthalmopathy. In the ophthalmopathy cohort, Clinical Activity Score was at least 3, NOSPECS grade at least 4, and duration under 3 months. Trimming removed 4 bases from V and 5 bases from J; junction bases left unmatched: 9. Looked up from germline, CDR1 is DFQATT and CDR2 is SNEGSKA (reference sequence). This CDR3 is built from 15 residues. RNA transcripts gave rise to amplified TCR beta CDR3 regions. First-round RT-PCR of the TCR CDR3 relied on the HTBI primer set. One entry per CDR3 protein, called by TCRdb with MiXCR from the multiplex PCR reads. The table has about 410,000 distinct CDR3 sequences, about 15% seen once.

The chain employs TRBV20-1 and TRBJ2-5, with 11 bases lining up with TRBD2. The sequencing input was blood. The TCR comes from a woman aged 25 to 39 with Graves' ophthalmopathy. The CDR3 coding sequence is TGCAGTGCTACCCCTGTAGCGGGGGGGCGGGAGACCCAGTACTTC. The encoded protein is CSATPVAGGRETQYF.